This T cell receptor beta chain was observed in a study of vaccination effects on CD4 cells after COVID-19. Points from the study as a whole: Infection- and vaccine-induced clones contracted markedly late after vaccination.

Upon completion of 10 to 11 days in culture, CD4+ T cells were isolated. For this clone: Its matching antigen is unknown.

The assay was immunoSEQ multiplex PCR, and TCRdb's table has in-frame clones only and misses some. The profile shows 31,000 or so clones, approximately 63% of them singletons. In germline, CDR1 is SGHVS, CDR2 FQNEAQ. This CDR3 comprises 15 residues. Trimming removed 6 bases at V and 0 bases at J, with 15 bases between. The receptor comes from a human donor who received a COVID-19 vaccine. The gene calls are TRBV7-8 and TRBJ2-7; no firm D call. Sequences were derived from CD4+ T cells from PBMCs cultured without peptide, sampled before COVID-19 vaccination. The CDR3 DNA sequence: TGTGCCAGCAGTGGCGTGGGGTTCCCCTCCTACGAGCAGTACTTC. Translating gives CASSGVGFPSYEQYF.